This T cell receptor beta chain appears in the sequencing data of a study of glioma-infiltrating T cells (dated by TCRdb to about 2016). About the investigation overall: Sequencing of TCR alpha- and beta-chain repertoires was performed on glioma tissue, on non-neoplastic brain tissue, and on matched peripheral blood mononuclear cells. Each tissue-infiltrating repertoire was compared with the same patient's peripheral blood repertoire to measure divergence between tissue and blood T-cell populations. Three low-grade glioma patients, roughly eight primary glioblastoma patients, and three non-glioma patients who contributed non-neoplastic brain tissue made up the paired cohort.

Overall study results and their limits: Very few CDR3 sequences were found to be shared between tissue and blood, and this scarcity was attributed to high CDR3 diversity and limited sampling. Group comparisons rested on small numbers: three non-neoplastic, three low-grade glioma and eight glioblastoma patients. VJ-independent divergence between tissue and blood was below expectation in non-neoplastic patients but above expectation in all gliomas, especially low-grade gliomas.

In the germline V gene, CDR1 corresponds to WSHSY and CDR2 to SAAADI. V is pared back by 6 bases and J by 8 bases, with 19 bases lying between the germline termini. Spanning cysteine to phenylalanine, the CDR3 consists of 15 amino acids. The retained sequence is limited to the CDR3, 45 bases, with the frame set at the first base. The iRepertoire nested amplicon-rescue multiplex PCR (arm-PCR) platform was used to amplify TCR alpha and beta CDR3 regions from RNA. The input for one-step reverse transcription and amplification was about 95-450 ng of either tissue mRNA or PBMC total RNA. Following bead purification, Illumina adapters were added by a secondary multiplex PCR, and the libraries were gel-purified between 200 and 400 bp. Internal 6-nucleotide barcodes were carried by the libraries and were used for demultiplexing. The libraries were sequenced on an Illumina MiSeq using 2x220 or 2x250 nucleotide paired-end reads. For the original study's pipeline: Paired reads were merged using FLASH 1.2.11 and aligned with BWA-MEM to the GRCh37 human genome, and TRA and TRB reads were then extracted. For V and J assignment, an IMGT-derived reference of cassette sequences and CDR3 motifs that included pseudogenes was used. Reads were translated in three frames, and productive CDR3s were defined as those with a C...FGXG motif and no stop codons. Unique combinations of V-J cassette pair and CDR3 amino acid sequence were defined as clonotypes. Filtering of reads was based on Hamming distance, with the threshold set by the sequence error rate of each sample in mapped regions. TCRdb trimmed the raw reads at Q25, called clones with MiXCR and kept productive beta chains. Entries are consolidated by CDR3 protein sequence, retaining the most common genes and DNA. The V and J calls were determined by TCRdb, not by the authors. The sample includes approximately 120,000 distinct CDR3 sequences, with under 30% observed a single time. Jointly, the top ten make up approximately 35% of the sample.

Of note for this clonotype: Its antigen remains unidentified. Within one base of it there is no much larger clone, and no base qualities were kept.

The chain is made from TRBV10-2 and TRBJ1-4, and the D gene may be TRBD1, 6 bases matching. The sequence derives from a human donor with low-grade glioma or glioblastoma, undergoing nonglioma brain surgery, or in good health (not recorded which). The sequencing input was glioma tissue, nonneoplastic brain tissue, or PBMCs (not recorded which). The CDR3 region has the sequence CASRKMTGVKEKLFF. In nucleotides, the sequence is TGCGCCAGCAGAAAAATGACAGGTGTTAAAGAAAAACTGTTTTTT.